This T cell receptor (beta chain) was recovered during a study of blood T cell repertoires in COVID-19. Per the germline V gene, CDR1 is SGHNT and CDR2 is YENEEA. V was cut by 2 bases and J by 8 bases, with 19 bases left in between. The CDR3 is made up of 16 amino acids. This clone occurred a few times. Using immunoSEQ multiplex PCR, the repertoire was profiled, and TCRdb retains in-frame clones only, with some absent. The data hold approximately 260,000 clones, with 90% observed a single time. This clonotype originated in a woman aged 55-75 years with COVID-19, enrolled during active disease. The specimen was peripheral blood. The chain joins TRBV11-3 to TRBJ2-1; TRBD2 is a possible D gene (7 bases). The CDR3 region is CASSLYRGARFDEQFF. As DNA, the CDR3 is TGTGCCAGCAGCTTATACCGGGGGGCCAGGTTCGATGAGCAGTTCTTC.